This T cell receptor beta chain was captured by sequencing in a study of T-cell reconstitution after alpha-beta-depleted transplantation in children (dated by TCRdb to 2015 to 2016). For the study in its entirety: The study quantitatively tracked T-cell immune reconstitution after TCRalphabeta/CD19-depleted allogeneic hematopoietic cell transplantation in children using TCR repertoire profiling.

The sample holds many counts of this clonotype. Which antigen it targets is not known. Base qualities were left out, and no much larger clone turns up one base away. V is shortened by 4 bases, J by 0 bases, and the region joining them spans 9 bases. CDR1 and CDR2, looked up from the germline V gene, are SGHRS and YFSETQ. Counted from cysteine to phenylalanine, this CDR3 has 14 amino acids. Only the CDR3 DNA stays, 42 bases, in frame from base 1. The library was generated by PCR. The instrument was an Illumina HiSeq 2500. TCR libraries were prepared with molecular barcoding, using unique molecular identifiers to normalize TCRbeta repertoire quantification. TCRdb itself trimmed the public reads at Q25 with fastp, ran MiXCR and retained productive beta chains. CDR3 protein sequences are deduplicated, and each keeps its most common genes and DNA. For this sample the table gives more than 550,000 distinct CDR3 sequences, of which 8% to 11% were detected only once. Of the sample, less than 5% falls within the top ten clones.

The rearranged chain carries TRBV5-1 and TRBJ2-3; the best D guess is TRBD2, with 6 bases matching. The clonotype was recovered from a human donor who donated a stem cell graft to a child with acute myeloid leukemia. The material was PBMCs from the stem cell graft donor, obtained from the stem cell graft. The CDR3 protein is CASSPGRSTDTQYF. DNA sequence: TGCGCCAGCAGCCCGGGGAGGAGCACAGATACGCAGTATTTT.